The 10 T cell receptor beta chains in this list originate from one sample, sequenced in a study of OX40 agonist ivuxolimab in advanced cancers. Method: immunoSEQ multiplex PCR; TCRdb's copy keeps in-frame clones and lacks some. The sample has nearly 80,000 clones, under 85% seen once; the top ten hold 0.4% to 0.5%. Sequenced here: CD4+ or CD8+ T cells sorted from blood, sampled in a trial of the OX40 agonist ivuxolimab. The source is an adult with an advanced solid tumor such as melanoma, head and neck, liver or kidney cancer.

CDR3 DNA: TGCGCCAGCAGCCAACAGGGGGAATTTAACTATGGCTACACCTTC. It codes for CASSQQGEFNYGYTF. V is TRBV4-1 and J is TRBJ1-2, with 7 bases aligning to TRBD1. The V segment lost 2 bases and the J segment 1 base; nucleotides outside the gene matches: 4. Germline V CDR1 and CDR2: MGHRA, YSYEKL. This CDR3 has 15 amino acids.

V usage is TRBV27 and J usage is TRBJ1-1; the D is unclear. The CDR3 is 12 amino acids. Trimming removed 0 bases at V and 11 bases at J, with 10 bases between. CDR1 MNHEY and CDR2 SMNVEV come from the germline V gene (reference sequence). The CDR3 DNA reads as TGTGCCAGCAGTTTATCGGGAGGCGCGGCTTTCTTT. This gives the protein CASSLSGGAAFF.

This clone was counted between two and nine times. The chain links TRBV6-6 to TRBJ2-2; D gene ambiguous. Germline lookup yields CDR1 MNHNY and CDR2 SVGAGI (reference sequence). This CDR3 is 11 amino acids long. V lost 7 bases and J 8 bases, leaving 8 bases between the germline ends. This chain's CDR3 is CASKFSGELFF. The CDR3 region has the DNA TGTGCCAGCAAGTTTTCGGGGGAGCTGTTTTTT.

V and J are TRBV7-2 and TRBJ2-7; 13 bases line up with TRBD2. The V gene's germline CDR1 is SGHTA and CDR2 FQGNSA. Trimming took 5 bases from V and 3 from J; bases not matched to a gene: 13. The CDR3 extends over 18 amino acids. Here the CDR3 reads CASSPKRTSGSFGYEQYF. As DNA, the CDR3 is TGTGCCAGCAGCCCTAAACGGACTAGCGGGAGCTTCGGCTACGAGCAGTACTTC.

The rearrangement uses TRBV18 and TRBJ2-3, with D perhaps TRBD1 (5 bases). V was cut by 2 bases and J by 4 bases, with 13 bases left in between. Germline-derived CDR1 and CDR2 are KGHSH and LQKENI. The CDR3 sequence is 15 residues long. CDR3 sequence reads: CASSPLARAADTQYF. The CDR3 DNA sequence: TGTGCCAGCTCACCATTAGCCAGGGCGGCAGATACGCAGTATTTT.

This clone was seen just once. This rearrangement joins TRBV7-2 to TRBJ1-1; D is perhaps TRBD1 (5 bases). The germline V gene encodes CDR1 SGHTA and CDR2 FQGNSA. The CDR3 is 15 amino acids. V was cut by 0 bases and J by 1 base, with 9 bases left in between. The CDR3 spells CASSLALTGNTEAFF. The CDR3 region has the DNA TGTGCCAGCAGCTTAGCCCTTACAGGGAACACTGAAGCTTTCTTT.

This chain's CDR3 is CASSMSGDLAKNIQYF. The CDR3 DNA follows: TGTGCCAGTAGTATGTCCGGGGACCTAGCCAAAAACATTCAGTACTTC. The V gene is TRBV19, the J gene TRBJ2-4, with D perhaps being TRBD1 or TRBD2 (5 bases each). CDR1 is LNHDA and CDR2 is SQIVND in the germline V gene (reference sequence). CDR3 length equals 16 residues. Trimming removed 3 bases from V and 0 bases from J, with 12 bases in between.

CDR3 sequence (DNA): TGTGCCAGCACCGCCTGGGACACATCGACCCAGTACTTC. Amino acids: CASTAWDTSTQYF. V and J are TRBV6-6 and TRBJ2-5; weak D call: TRBD1 (6 bases). This CDR3 spans 13 amino acids. The germline V and J ends were trimmed by 7 bases and 7 bases, with 16 bases remaining between them. Germline CDR1 is MNHNY and CDR2 is SVGAGI (reference sequence).

The gene calls are TRBV6-5 and TRBJ2-1; possible D gene TRBD2, 5 bases. Germline CDR1 is MNHEY and CDR2 is SVGAGI. The CDR3 has 13 residues. V lost 1 base to trimming and J lost 8 bases, with 9 bases between them. CDR3 sequence reads: CASSYLAWDEQFF. The DNA of the CDR3 is TGTGCCAGCAGTTACTTAGCGTGGGATGAGCAGTTCTTC.

This clone was seen a handful of times. This rearrangement joins TRBV6-5 to TRBJ1-2, with 7 bases that match TRBD1. J lost 8 bases, V lost 6 bases, and 12 bases had no gene match. Looked up from germline, CDR1 is MNHEY and CDR2 is SVGAGI. The CDR3 covers 14 residues. CDR3 amino acids: CASRKTGAPRGYTF. As DNA, the CDR3 is TGTGCCAGCAGAAAAACAGGGGCTCCGAGGGGCTACACCTTC.